This TCR beta chain was profiled in a study of T cell responses to AZD1222 COVID-19 vaccine. The protocol was immunoSEQ multiplex PCR, while the TCRdb copy is restricted to in-frame clones and leaves out a portion. In the table there are some 80,000 clones, more than 75% of which are singletons. V was shortened by 5 bases and J by 0 bases, with 17 bases between the two germline ends. This CDR3 has 16 residues. Germline CDR1 SGHTA, CDR2 FQGNSA. The clonotype was recovered from an adult in good health. The rearrangement links TRBV7-2 to TRBJ2-7; D gene ambiguous. Source: peripheral blood, taken on day 0 of AZD1222 vaccination. The CDR3 sequence is CASSRDSQTPSYEQYF. CDR3 bases: TGTGCCAGCAGCCGTGACTCGCAGACCCCCTCCTACGAGCAGTACTTC.